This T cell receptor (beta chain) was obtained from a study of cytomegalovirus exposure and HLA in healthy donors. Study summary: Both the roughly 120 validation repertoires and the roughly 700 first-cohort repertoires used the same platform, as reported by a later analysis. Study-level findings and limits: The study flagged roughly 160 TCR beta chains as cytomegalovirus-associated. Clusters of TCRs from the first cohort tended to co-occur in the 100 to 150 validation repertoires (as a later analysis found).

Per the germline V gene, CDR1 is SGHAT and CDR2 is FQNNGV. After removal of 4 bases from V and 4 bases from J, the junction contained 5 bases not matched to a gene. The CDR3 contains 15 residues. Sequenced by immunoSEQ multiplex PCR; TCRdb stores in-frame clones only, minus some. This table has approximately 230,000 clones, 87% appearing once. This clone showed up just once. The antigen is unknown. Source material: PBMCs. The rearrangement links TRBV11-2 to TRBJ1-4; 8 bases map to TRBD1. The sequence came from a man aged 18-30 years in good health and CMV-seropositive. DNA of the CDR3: TGTGCCAGCAGCTCCCGTGACAGGGGTAATGAAAAACTGTTTTTT. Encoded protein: CASSSRDRGNEKLFF. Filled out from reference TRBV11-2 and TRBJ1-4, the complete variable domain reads EAGVAQSPRYKIIEKRQSVAFWCNPISGHATLYWYQQILGQGPKLLIQFQNNGVVDDSQLPKDRFSAERLKGVDSTLKIQPAKLEDSAVYLCASSSRDRGNEKLFFGSGTQLSVL.